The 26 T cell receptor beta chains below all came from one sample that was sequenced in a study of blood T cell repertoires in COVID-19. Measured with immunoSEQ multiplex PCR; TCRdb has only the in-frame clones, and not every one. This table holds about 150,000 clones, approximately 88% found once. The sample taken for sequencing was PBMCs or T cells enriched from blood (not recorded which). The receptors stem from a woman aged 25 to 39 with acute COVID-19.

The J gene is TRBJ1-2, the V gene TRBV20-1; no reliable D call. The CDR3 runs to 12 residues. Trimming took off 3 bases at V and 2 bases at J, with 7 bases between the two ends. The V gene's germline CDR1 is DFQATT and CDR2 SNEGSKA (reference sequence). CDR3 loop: CSASTQNYGYTF. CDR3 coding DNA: TGCAGTGCTAGTACGCAGAACTATGGCTACACCTTC.

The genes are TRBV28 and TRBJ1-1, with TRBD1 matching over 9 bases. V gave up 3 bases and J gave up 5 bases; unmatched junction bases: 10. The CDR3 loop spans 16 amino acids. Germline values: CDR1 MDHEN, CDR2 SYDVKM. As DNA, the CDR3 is TGTGCCAGCAGTTTCGCCGGGGGACAGGGAAGAACTGAAGCTTTCTTT. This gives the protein CASSFAGGQGRTEAFF.

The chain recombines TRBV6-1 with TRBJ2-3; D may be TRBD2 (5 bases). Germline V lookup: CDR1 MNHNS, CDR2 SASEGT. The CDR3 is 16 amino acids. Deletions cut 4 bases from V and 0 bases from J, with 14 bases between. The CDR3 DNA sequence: TGTGCCAGCAGTGGCCCGCGGGCTATTAGCACAGATACGCAGTATTTT. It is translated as CASSGPRAISTDTQYF.

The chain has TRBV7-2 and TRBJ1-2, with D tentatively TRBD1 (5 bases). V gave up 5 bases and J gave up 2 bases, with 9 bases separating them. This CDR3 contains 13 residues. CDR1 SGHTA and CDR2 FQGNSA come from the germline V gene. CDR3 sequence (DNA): TGTGCCAGCAGCGCCCGACAGAACTATGGCTACACCTTC. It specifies CASSARQNYGYTF.

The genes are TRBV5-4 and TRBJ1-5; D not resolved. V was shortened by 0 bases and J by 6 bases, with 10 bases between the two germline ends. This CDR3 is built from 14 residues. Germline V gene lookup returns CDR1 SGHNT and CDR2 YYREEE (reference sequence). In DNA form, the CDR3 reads TGTGCCAGCAGCTTGGTTGAGGGTTGTCAGCCCCAGCATTTT. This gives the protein CASSLVEGCQPQHF.

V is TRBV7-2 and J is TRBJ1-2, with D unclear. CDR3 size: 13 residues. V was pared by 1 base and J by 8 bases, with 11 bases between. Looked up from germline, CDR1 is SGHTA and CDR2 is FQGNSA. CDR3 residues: CASSLELAGGYTF. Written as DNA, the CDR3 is TGTGCCAGCAGCTTAGAACTCGCGGGGGGCTACACCTTC.

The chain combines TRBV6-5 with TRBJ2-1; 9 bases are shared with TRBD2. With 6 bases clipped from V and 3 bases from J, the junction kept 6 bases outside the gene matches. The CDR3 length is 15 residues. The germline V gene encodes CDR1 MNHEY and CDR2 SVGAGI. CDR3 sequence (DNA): TGTGCCAGCAGCCCATTAGCGGGAGTCTACAATGAGCAGTTCTTC. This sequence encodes CASSPLAGVYNEQFF.

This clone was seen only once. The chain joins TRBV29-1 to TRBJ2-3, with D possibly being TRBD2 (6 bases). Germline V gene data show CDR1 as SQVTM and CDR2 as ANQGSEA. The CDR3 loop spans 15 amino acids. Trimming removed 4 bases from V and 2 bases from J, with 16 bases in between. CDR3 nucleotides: TGCAGCGTTGTAGGTCGGAGGGAGACCACAGATACGCAGTATTTT. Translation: CSVVGRRETTDTQYF.

The chain's CDR3 is CASSAGVAEAFF. The CDR3, as DNA: TGTGCCAGCAGTGCAGGGGTGGCAGAAGCTTTCTTT. J is TRBJ1-1 and V is TRBV2, with D perhaps matching TRBD1 (6 bases). V lost 4 bases to trimming and J lost 8 bases, with 11 bases between them. The CDR3 consists of 12 residues. The V gene's germline CDR1 is SNHLY and CDR2 FYNNEI.

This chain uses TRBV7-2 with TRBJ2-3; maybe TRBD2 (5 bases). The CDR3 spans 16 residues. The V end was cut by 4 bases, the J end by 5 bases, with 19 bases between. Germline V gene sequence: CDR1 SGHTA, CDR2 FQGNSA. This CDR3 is CASSSTLREWLDTQYF. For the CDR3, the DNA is TGTGCCAGCAGCTCGACGTTGAGGGAGTGGTTAGATACGCAGTATTTT.

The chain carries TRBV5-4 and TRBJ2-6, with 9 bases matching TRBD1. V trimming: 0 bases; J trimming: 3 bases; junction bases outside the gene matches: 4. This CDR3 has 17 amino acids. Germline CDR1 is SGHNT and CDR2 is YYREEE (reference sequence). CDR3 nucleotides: TGTGCCAGCAGCTTGGGAACAGGGGGCGATGGGGCCAACGTCCTGACTTTC. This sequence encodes CASSLGTGGDGANVLTF.

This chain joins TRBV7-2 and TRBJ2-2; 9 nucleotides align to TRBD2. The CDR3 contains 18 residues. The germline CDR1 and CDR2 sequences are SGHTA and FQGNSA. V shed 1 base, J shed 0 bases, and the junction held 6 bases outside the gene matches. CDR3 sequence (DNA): TGTGCCAGCAGCTTAGTGTTTTTAGCGGGAGCGAACACCGGGGAGCTGTTTTTT. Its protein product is CASSLVFLAGANTGELFF.

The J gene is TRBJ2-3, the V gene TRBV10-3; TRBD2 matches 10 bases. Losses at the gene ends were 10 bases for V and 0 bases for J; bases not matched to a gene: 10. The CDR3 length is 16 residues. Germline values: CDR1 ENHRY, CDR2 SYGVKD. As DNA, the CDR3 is TGTGCCAGCGAAGCGGGAGGGAGTTACAGCACAGATACGCAGTATTTT. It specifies CASEAGGSYSTDTQYF.

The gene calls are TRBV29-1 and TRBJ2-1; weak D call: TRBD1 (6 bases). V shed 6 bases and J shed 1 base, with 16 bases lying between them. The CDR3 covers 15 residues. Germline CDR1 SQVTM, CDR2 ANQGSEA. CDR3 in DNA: TGCAGCGTGGACACCGGGACACGATCCTACAATGAGCAGTTCTTC. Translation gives CSVDTGTRSYNEQFF.

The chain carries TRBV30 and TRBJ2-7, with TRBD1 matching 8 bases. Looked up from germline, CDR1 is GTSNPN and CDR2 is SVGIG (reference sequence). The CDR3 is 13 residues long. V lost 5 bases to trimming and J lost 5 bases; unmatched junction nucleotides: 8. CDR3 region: CAWSTGGRHEQYF. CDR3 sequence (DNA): TGTGCCTGGTCTACAGGGGGACGCCACGAGCAGTACTTC.

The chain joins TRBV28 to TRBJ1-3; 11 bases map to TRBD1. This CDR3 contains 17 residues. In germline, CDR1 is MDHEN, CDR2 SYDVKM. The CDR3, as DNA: TGTGCAATCGGTAGGACAGGGGGCCGTGGAAGTGGAAACACCATATATTTT. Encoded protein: CAIGRTGGRGSGNTIYF.

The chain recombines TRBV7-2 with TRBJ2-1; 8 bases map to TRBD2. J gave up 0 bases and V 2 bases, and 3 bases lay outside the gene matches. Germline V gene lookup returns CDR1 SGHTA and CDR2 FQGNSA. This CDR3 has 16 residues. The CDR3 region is CASSLTSGLSYNEQFF. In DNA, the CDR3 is TGTGCCAGCAGCTTAACTAGCGGTCTCTCCTACAATGAGCAGTTCTTC.

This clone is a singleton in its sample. This CDR3 reads CASSSPLGGSYNEQFF. The CDR3 DNA follows: TGTGCCAGCAGTTCCCCCTTGGGCGGGAGCTACAATGAGCAGTTCTTC. The chain joins TRBV28 to TRBJ2-1, with TRBD2 matching 7 bases. Germline V gene sequence: CDR1 MDHEN, CDR2 SYDVKM. The CDR3 totals 16 residues. V shed 4 bases and J 3 bases; nucleotides not matched to a gene: 9.

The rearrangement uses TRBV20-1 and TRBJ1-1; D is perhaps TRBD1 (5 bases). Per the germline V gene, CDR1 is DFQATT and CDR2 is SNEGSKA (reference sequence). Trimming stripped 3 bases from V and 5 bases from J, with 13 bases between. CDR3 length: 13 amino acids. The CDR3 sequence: CSASHQGGTEAFF. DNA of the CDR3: TGCAGTGCTAGTCACCAGGGAGGGACTGAAGCTTTCTTT.

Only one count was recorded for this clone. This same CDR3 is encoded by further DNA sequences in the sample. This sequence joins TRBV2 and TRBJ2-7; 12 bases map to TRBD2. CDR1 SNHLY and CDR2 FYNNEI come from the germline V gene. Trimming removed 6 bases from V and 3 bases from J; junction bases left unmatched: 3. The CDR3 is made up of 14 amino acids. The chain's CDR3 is CASSETSGSYEQYF. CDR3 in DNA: TGTGCCAGCAGCGAGACTAGCGGGAGCTACGAGCAGTACTTC.

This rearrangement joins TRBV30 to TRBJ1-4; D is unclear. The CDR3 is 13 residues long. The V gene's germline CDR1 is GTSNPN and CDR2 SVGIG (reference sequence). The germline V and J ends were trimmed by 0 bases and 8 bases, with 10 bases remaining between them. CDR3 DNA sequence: TGTGCCTGGAGTGTAGTGGGAGGCGAAAAACTGTTTTTT. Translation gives CAWSVVGGEKLFF.

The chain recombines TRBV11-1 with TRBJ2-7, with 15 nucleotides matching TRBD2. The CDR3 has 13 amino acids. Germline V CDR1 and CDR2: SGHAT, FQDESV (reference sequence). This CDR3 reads CASSLGTSGRPTV. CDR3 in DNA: TGTGCCAGCAGCCTCGGGACTAGCGGGAGGCCCACGGTG.

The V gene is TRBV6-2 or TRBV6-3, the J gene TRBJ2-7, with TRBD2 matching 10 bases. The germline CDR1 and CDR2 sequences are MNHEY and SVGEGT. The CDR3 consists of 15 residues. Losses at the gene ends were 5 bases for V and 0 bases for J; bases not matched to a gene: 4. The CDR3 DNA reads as TGTGCCAGCAGTCTACTAGCGGGAAACTCCTACGAGCAGTACTTC. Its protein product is CASSLLAGNSYEQYF.

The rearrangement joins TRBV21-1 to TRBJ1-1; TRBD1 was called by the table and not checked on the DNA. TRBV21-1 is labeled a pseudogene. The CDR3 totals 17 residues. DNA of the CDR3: TGTGCCACCAACTGGCCACAGGGTGGCCTCATGAACACTGAAGCTTTCTTT. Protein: CATNWPQGGLMNTEAFF.

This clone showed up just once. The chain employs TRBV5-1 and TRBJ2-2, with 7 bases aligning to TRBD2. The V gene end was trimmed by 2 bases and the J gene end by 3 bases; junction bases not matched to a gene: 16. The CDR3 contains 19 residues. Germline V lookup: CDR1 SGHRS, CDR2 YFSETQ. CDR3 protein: CASSFTGRRGSDDTGELFF. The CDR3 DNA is TGCGCCAGCAGCTTTACGGGGCGGCGCGGGAGTGACGACACCGGGGAGCTGTTTTTT.

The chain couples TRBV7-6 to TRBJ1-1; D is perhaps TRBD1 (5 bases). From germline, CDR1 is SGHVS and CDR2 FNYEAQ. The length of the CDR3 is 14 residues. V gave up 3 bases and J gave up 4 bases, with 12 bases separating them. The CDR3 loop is CASSLEGFFTEAFF. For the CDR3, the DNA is TGTGCCAGCAGCTTGGAGGGGTTTTTCACTGAAGCTTTCTTT.